This entry lists 24 T cell receptor beta chains sequenced from one sample in a study of Ad26.COV2.S vaccination and SARS-CoV-2 variants. Treatment indicated: 15 to 20 received Ad26.COV2.S at low or high dose, single or two shots; about 5 received placebo; per-sample allocation not given. Day 63 after the first vaccine or placebo injection was the time point for sampling. Sequencing was performed with immunoSEQ multiplex PCR; in TCRdb, only in-frame clones are kept and a portion is missing. There are a few hundred thousand clones in the sample; 85% to 90% occur only once, and around 5.5% lies in the top ten. The sequenced sample was peripheral blood, obtained in a trial of Ad26.COV2.S vaccine versus placebo. The receptors were gathered from a person between 18 and 60 years old who received the Ad26.COV2.S COVID-19 vaccine or a placebo.

The chain employs TRBV6-1 and TRBJ1-2; TRBD1 is a possible D gene (5 bases). The CDR3 consists of 15 residues. Germline CDR1 and CDR2: MNHNS and SASEGT. The ends were cut back, 0 bases at V and 4 bases at J, with 12 bases in the middle. In DNA, the CDR3 is TGTGCCAGCAGTGAAGCGCGGGGGGAGGCCTATGGCTACACCTTC. Protein product: CASSEARGEAYGYTF.

The chain carries TRBV3-1 (or the pseudogene TRBV3-2) and TRBJ2-7; D remains ambiguous. This CDR3 region has 12 residues. Germline CDR1 is LGHDT and CDR2 is YNNKEL (reference sequence). Trimming shortened V by 1 base and J by 3 bases, and 4 bases separated the two germline ends. CDR3 sequence reads: CASSQANYEQYF. In nucleotides, the CDR3 is TGTGCCAGCAGCCAAGCGAACTACGAGCAGTACTTC.

The chain uses TRBV2 and TRBJ1-1; 7 positions agree with TRBD1. The V segment lost 5 bases and the J segment 7 bases; nucleotides outside the gene matches: 13. The CDR3 consists of 15 residues. The germline gives CDR1 SNHLY, CDR2 FYNNEI. This chain's CDR3 is CASSRLTGVGLEAFF. In nucleotides, the CDR3 is TGTGCCAGCAGTCGACTAACAGGGGTCGGCCTTGAAGCTTTCTTT.

In this sample, this clone turned up a few times. The gene calls are TRBV5-4 and TRBJ1-1; D remains unclear. Per germline, CDR1 SGHNT and CDR2 YYREEE (reference sequence). The CDR3 contains 12 residues. Trimming removed 0 bases from V and 5 bases from J, with 5 bases in between. The CDR3, as DNA: TGTGCCAGCAGCTTGGGGGTAACTGAAGCTTTCTTT. Protein product: CASSLGVTEAFF. Drawing the rest from reference TRBV5-4 and TRBJ1-1, the complete variable domain is ETGVTQSPTHLIKTRGQQVTLRCSSQSGHNTVSWYQQALGQGPQFIFQYYREEENGRGNFPPRFSGLQFPNYSSELNVNALELDDSALYLCASSLGVTEAFFGQGTRLTVV.

The chain is built from TRBV18 and TRBJ2-1; D possibly corresponds to TRBD1 (6 bases). Germline CDR1 KGHSH, CDR2 LQKENI. Between the trimmed V and J ends, which lost 3 bases and 9 bases, there was a span of 18 bases. The CDR3 is 15 amino acids. CDR3: CASSPRDNLDSEQFF. The CDR3 DNA reads as TGTGCCAGCTCACCCCGGGACAATCTTGACAGTGAGCAGTTCTTC.

V usage is TRBV7-8 and J usage is TRBJ1-1; D may be TRBD1 (6 bases). The CDR3 totals 14 residues. V was cut by 2 bases and J by 1 base, with 8 bases left in between. Germline CDR1 and CDR2: SGHVS and FQNEAQ. The DNA of the CDR3 is TGTGCCAGCAGCTTAACAGGGCCGAACACTGAAGCTTTCTTT. Its translation is CASSLTGPNTEAFF.

This clone was found once. This sequence joins TRBV15 and TRBJ1-5; 10 bases map to TRBD1. This CDR3 contains 18 residues. With 3 bases clipped from V and 0 bases from J, the junction kept 8 bases outside the gene matches. From germline, CDR1 is LNHNV and CDR2 YYDKDF (reference sequence). CDR3 residues: CATSRTTGGQYSNQPQHF. The CDR3 region has the DNA TGTGCCACCAGCAGGACGACAGGGGGCCAATATAGCAATCAGCCCCAGCATTTT.

In this sample, this clone turned up a few times. The chain joins TRBV11-3 to TRBJ1-6; TRBD1 aligns across 8 bases. The CDR3 covers 12 residues. The V gene end was trimmed by 4 bases and the J gene end by 12 bases; junction bases not matched to a gene: 2. Per germline, CDR1 SGHNT and CDR2 YENEEA. CDR3: CASSSTGGPLHF. The CDR3 region has the DNA TGTGCCAGCAGCTCCACAGGGGGACCCCTCCACTTT.

The rearrangement links TRBV18 to TRBJ2-1; D may be TRBD2 (6 bases). V was trimmed by 4 bases and J by 2 bases, leaving 12 bases between them. The length of the CDR3 is 15 residues. CDR1 is KGHSH and CDR2 is LQKENI in the germline V gene. The CDR3 region has the DNA TGTGCCAGCTCACTCACTAGCCCTACCTACAATGAGCAGTTCTTC. As protein: CASSLTSPTYNEQFF.

This clone was found once. The chain employs TRBV18 and TRBJ2-1; D remains unclear. Deletions cut 0 bases from V and 7 bases from J, with 7 bases between. CDR3 length: 13 residues. Per the germline V gene, CDR1 is KGHSH and CDR2 is LQKENI. CDR3: CASSPPIFNEQFF. CDR3 DNA sequence: TGTGCCAGCTCACCACCAATCTTTAATGAGCAGTTCTTC.

CDR3 sequence: CASSPRFDRNTEAFF. The CDR3 DNA reads TGCGCCAGCAGTCCTCGTTTCGACAGGAACACTGAAGCTTTCTTT. The V gene is TRBV4-3, the J gene TRBJ1-1, with D maybe TRBD1 (5 bases). CDR1 LGHNA and CDR2 YSLEER come from the germline V gene. The germline V and J ends were trimmed by 6 bases and 1 base, with 15 bases remaining between them. This CDR3 comprises 15 residues.

The chain has TRBV24-1 and TRBJ1-3; D gene ambiguous. CDR1 KGHDR and CDR2 SFDVKD come from the germline V gene. Trimming took off 9 bases at V and 8 bases at J, with 13 bases between the two ends. The CDR3 is 12 amino acids. The CDR3: CATRDYGDTIYF. CDR3 coding DNA: TGTGCCACCCGAGATTACGGGGACACCATATATTTT.

The V call is TRBV9, the J call TRBJ2-6, with no clear D. Trimming took off 0 bases at V and 0 bases at J, with 10 bases between the two ends. The CDR3 has 17 residues. Per germline, CDR1 SGDLS and CDR2 YYNGEE. The CDR3 region has the DNA TGTGCCAGCAGCGTAGTCCCTCAGTACTCTGGGGCCAACGTCCTGACTTTC. It translates to CASSVVPQYSGANVLTF.

This clone was detected once. CDR3 sequence (DNA): TGTGCCAGCAGCGGGGGATGGACCCGCGGAAACACCATATATTTT. It encodes CASSGGWTRGNTIYF. The rearrangement uses TRBV9 and TRBJ1-3; no clear D gene. Trimming took 3 bases from V and 4 from J, leaving 14 bases between them. The germline V gene encodes CDR1 SGDLS and CDR2 YYNGEE. This CDR3 spans 15 amino acids.

The sample holds one count of this clone. The gene calls are TRBV14 and TRBJ2-3, with a possible D match to TRBD2 (7 bases). The CDR3 is 16 amino acids. The V gene's germline CDR1 is SGHDN and CDR2 FVKESK. Trimming cost V 3 bases and J 5 bases, with 18 bases left between them. The CDR3 spells CASSQRPGGRGDTQYF. CDR3 DNA: TGTGCCAGCAGCCAGCGCCCGGGGGGCCGGGGAGATACGCAGTATTTT.

This chain connects TRBV4-1 to TRBJ1-6; possible D gene TRBD1, 6 bases. Trimming removed 0 bases from V and 0 bases from J, with 12 bases in between. The CDR3 sequence is 18 residues long. The V gene's germline CDR1 is MGHRA and CDR2 YSYEKL. As DNA, the CDR3 is TGCGCCAGCAGCCAAGAGGGTCAGGGGAGCTCCTATAATTCACCCCTCCACTTT. Its protein product is CASSQEGQGSSYNSPLHF.

The chain combines TRBV7-3 with TRBJ2-1; D possibly corresponds to TRBD2 (6 bases). This CDR3 contains 16 residues. Germline CDR1 and CDR2: SGHTA and FQGTGA. V was shortened by 5 bases and J by 5 bases, with 19 bases between the two germline ends. The CDR3 DNA sequence: TGTGCCAGCAGCCCCAAGGGTAGCGGAGGGGACAATGAGCAGTTCTTC. Its translation: CASSPKGSGGDNEQFF.

The chain employs TRBV7-9 and TRBJ1-1; D is uncertain. The V gene lost 2 bases and the J gene lost 0 bases, with 10 bases spanning the gap. Looked up from germline, CDR1 is SEHNR and CDR2 is FQNEAQ (reference sequence). The length of the CDR3 is 15 residues. The CDR3 DNA reads as TGTGCCAGCAGCTTATTCGGGTTAGTGAACACTGAAGCTTTCTTT. This gives the protein CASSLFGLVNTEAFF.

The chain recombines TRBV29-1 with TRBJ1-2; a weak D match, TRBD1 (5 bases). The germline V gene has CDR1 SQVTM and CDR2 ANQGSEA. This CDR3 is built from 14 residues. Trimming cost V 3 bases and J 0 bases, with 11 bases left between them. In nucleotides, the CDR3 is TGCAGCGTTGACATTGGAGGGGCTAACTATGGCTACACCTTC. Amino acid sequence: CSVDIGGANYGYTF.

This chain links TRBV3-1 (or the pseudogene TRBV3-2) with TRBJ2-3; D gene ambiguous. The CDR3 contains 12 residues. Per the germline V gene, CDR1 is LGHDT and CDR2 is YNNKEL (reference sequence). Between the trimmed V and J ends, which lost 1 base and 6 bases, there was a span of 5 bases. CDR3: CASSQVMDTQYF. CDR3 DNA: TGTGCCAGCAGCCAAGTGATGGATACGCAGTATTTT.

This chain connects TRBV5-1 to TRBJ2-1, with 13 nucleotides matching TRBD2. With V trimmed by 2 bases and J by 9 bases, 11 bases remained unmatched. Germline CDR1 and CDR2: SGHRS and YFSETQ. CDR3 length: 17 amino acids. The CDR3 DNA reads as TGCGCCAGCAGCTTAGGACTAGCGGGGGCGGGCTACGGTGAGCAGTTCTTC. Translated, it gives CASSLGLAGAGYGEQFF.

This chain uses TRBV7-6 with TRBJ1-3, with no clear D. Per the germline V gene, CDR1 is SGHVS and CDR2 is FNYEAQ. Trimming took 5 bases from V and 0 from J, leaving 11 bases between them. The CDR3 runs 15 residues. Here the CDR3 reads CASSHFTDSGNTIYF. CDR3 sequence (DNA): TGTGCCAGCAGCCATTTCACGGACTCTGGAAACACCATATATTTT.

The J gene is TRBJ2-1, the V gene TRBV30; 10 positions agree with TRBD2. Germline loops: CDR1 GTSNPN, CDR2 SVGIG (reference sequence). The CDR3 consists of 18 residues. J was trimmed by 8 bases and V by 0 bases; bases with no gene match: 16. CDR3 nucleotides: TGTGCCTGGAGTGTAGGAGCGGGAGGGCCTGAGTTGGACGATGAGCAGTTCTTC. This gives the protein CAWSVGAGGPELDDEQFF.

The chain combines TRBV5-1 with TRBJ2-1; TRBD2 aligns across 7 bases. The CDR3 is 14 residues long. CDR1 SGHRS and CDR2 YFSETQ come from the germline V gene. The V and J ends lost 2 bases and 7 bases, in that order; junction bases with no gene match: 6. CDR3 sequence (DNA): TGCGCCAGCAGCTTCCGGACTAGAGCTAATGAGCAGTTCTTC. It translates to CASSFRTRANEQFF.